The present T cell receptor (beta chain) was sequenced within a study of blood T cells in healthy people across ages. Study-wide findings and caveats: Higher diversity, along with more naive CD4+ cells, distinguished long-lived donors from aged donors. Age brought a roughly linear fall in TCR beta diversity measured per million T cells. Not knowing donor CMV status may have confounded expanded clonotype changes. It was found that TCR beta diversity correlated strongly with the percentage of naive T cells.

J gave up 9 bases and V 6 bases, and 11 bases lay outside the gene matches. Germline V lookup: CDR1 MNHEY, CDR2 SVGEGT. The CDR3 runs 15 residues. Combining a sample-barcoded 5' primer with a J-beta primer mix, a second PCR ran for about 7 to 11 cycles. TCRdb analysed the 5' RACE reads with MiXCR anew, one entry per CDR3 protein. The sample consists of approximately 940,000 distinct CDR3 sequences, about 48% of them appearing once. This clonotype has only a few counts. Antigen unknown. This receptor was taken from a man younger than 45 in good health. The sequenced sample consisted of blood. The rearrangement joins TRBV6-2 or TRBV6-3 to TRBJ2-2; TRBD1 aligns across 9 bases. CDR3 amino acids: CASRGQGAKVWELFF. In DNA, the CDR3 is TGTGCCAGCAGGGGACAGGGCGCCAAAGTATGGGAGCTGTTTTTT.